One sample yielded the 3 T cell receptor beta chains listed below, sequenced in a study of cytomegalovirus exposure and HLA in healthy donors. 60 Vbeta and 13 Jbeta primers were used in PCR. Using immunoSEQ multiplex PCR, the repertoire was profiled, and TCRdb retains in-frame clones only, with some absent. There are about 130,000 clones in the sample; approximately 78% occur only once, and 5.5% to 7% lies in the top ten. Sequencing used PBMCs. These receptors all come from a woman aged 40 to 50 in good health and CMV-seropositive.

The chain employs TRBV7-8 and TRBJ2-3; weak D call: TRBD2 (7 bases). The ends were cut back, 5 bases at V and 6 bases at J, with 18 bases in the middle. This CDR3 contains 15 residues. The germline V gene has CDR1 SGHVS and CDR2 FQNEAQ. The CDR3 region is CASSPIRGAGDTQYF. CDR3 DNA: TGTGCCAGCAGCCCCATACGGGGGGCGGGGGATACGCAGTATTTT.

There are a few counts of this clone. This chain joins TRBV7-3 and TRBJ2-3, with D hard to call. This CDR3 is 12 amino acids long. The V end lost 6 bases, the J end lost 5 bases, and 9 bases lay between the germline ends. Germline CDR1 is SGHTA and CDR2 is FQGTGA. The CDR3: CASSQVGDTQYF. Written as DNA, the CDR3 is TGTGCCAGCAGTCAGGTCGGAGATACGCAGTATTTT.

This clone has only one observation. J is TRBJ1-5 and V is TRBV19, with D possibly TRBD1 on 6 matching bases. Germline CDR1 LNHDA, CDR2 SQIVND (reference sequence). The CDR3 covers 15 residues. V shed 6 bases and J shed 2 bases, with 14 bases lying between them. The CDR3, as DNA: TGTGCCAGTAGCCTTAACCGACAGGGCAATCAGCCCCAGCATTTT. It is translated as CASSLNRQGNQPQHF.